A selection of T cell receptor beta chains follows, all from one sample in a study of T cells in Graves' hyperthyroidism and ophthalmopathy. TCRdb re-called the multiplex PCR reads through MiXCR, storing one row per CDR3 protein. This repertoire shows over 500,000 distinct CDR3 sequences, around 43% found once; its top ten account for 35% to 50%. Sequencing was done on a sample of peripheral blood or thyroid tissue (not recorded which). The receptors originated from an adult woman with Graves' disease, either hyperthyroidism or ophthalmopathy (not recorded which). Both conserved end residues are part of each CDR3. D genes are given only for firm matches. Rows give clone size only sometimes, using once, few, many, or a class for an expanded clone.

j_call v_call d_call clone_size cdr3_nt cdr3_aa
TRBJ2-7 TRBV4-1 NA once TGCGCCAGCAGCCAAGGACAGGGAGGAAGAGACGAGCAGTACTTC CASSQGQGGRDEQYF
TRBJ2-5 TRBV7-9 NA few TGTGCCGAGAAGCAAGAGACCCAGTACTTC CAEKQETQYF
TRBJ1-2 TRBV3-1 NA many TGTGCCAGCAGCCAAGGCTATGGCTACACCTTC CASSQGYGYTF
TRBJ1-1 TRBV7-2 NA NA TGTGCCAGCAGCCGTATGGCGGCTGAAGCTTTCTTT CASSRMAAEAFF
TRBJ1-3 TRBV15 NA few TGTGCCACCAGCACAACAGGGTCCGGAAACACCATATATTTT CATSTTGSGNTIYF
TRBJ1-4 TRBV7-9 NA NA TGTGCCAGCAGCTTAGAGGGGCTGGGAGCTACTAATGAAAAACTGTTTTTT CASSLEGLGATNEKLFF
TRBJ1-1 TRBV25-1 NA NA TGTGCCAGCTTGAACCGGGACGGCTTTGAAGCTTTCTTT CASLNRDGFEAFF
TRBJ2-5 TRBV5-1 NA NA TGCGCCAGCAGCAAGTCTAACGTTGTCCAAGAGACCCAGTACTTC CASSKSNVVQETQYF
TRBJ2-2 TRBV10-3 NA NA TGTGCCATCAGCGCGGGGCAAACCGGGGAGCTGTTTTTT CAISAGQTGELFF
TRBJ2-7 TRBV9 TRBD1 NA TGTGCCAGCAGCTGGGAGACAGGGGGCTACTACGAGCAGTACTTC CASSWETGGYYEQYF
TRBJ2-5 TRBV14 NA NA TGTGCCAGCAGCGCCCGGGGACCCCAGTACTTC CASSARGPQYF
TRBJ1-1 TRBV20-1 NA NA TGCAGTGCCCAAGGGGGGAGCACTGAAGCTTTCTTT CSAQGGSTEAFF
TRBJ1-4 TRBV12-3/TRBV12-4 NA many TGTGCCAGCAGTTTGAATGAAGGGGGAGGGCTGTTTTTT CASSLNEGGGLFF
TRBJ1-3 TRBV2 TRBD1 NA TGTGCCAGCGAGGACAGGCCCGGAGGCACCATATATTTT CASEDRPGGTIYF
TRBJ2-5 TRBV5-4 NA many TGTGCCAGCAGCTCCGGGTCCGCGCCCCCAGAGACCCAGTACTTC CASSSGSAPPETQYF
TRBJ2-7 TRBV4-1 NA NA TGTGCCAGCAGCCAGGCGAGTAACTTTGACAGAACATACTCCTACGAGCAGTACTTC CASSQASNFDRTYSYEQYF
TRBJ1-5 TRBV7-9 NA NA TGTGCCAGCAGCCAAGGGGACGGAGGCCCGTGGACGGAGACCCAGCATTTT CASSQGDGGPWTETQHF
TRBJ2-5 TRBV4-1 TRBD1 many TGCGCCAGCAGCCAAGGGACAGGGGGCCTTGGGACCCAGTACTTC CASSQGTGGLGTQYF
TRBJ1-5 TRBV29-1 NA NA TGCAGCGTTTCAGCGGGCAATCAGCCCCAGCATTTT CSVSAGNQPQHF
TRBJ2-7 TRBV7-2 NA NA TGTGCCAGCAGATCGTGGGGCAGCCTCTCCTACGAGCAGTACTTC CASRSWGSLSYEQYF
TRBJ1-2 TRBV3-1 TRBD1 many TGTGCCAGCAGCCAAGTGGGGGACAGGGGATATGGCTACACCTTC CASSQVGDRGYGYTF
TRBJ1-1 TRBV29-1 NA many TGCAGCGTTGAAGGCGAAACTGAAGCTTTCTTT CSVEGETEAFF
TRBJ1-5 TRBV7-8 NA NA TGTGCCAGCAGCTTAGGTCCATTGGGACCCGGGTTGAATCAGCCCCAGCATTTT CASSLGPLGPGLNQPQHF
TRBJ2-7 TRBV7-9 NA NA TGTGCCAGCAGCTTAGCGGAAGGGGCTACCTACAATGAGCAGTACTTC CASSLAEGATYNEQYF
TRBJ2-2 TRBV11-3 NA many TGTGCCAGCAGCACTGGAGCCGGGGAGCTGTTTTTT CASSTGAGELFF
TRBJ1-1 TRBV29-1 NA NA TGCAGCGTTGAGAAGGAGATGAACACTGAAGCTTTCTTT CSVEKEMNTEAFF
TRBJ2-2 TRBV11-2 NA NA TGTGCCAGCAGCTTAGTTGCAGCTAACACCGGGGAGCTGTTTTTT CASSLVAANTGELFF